The present entry profiles one T cell receptor (beta chain) with its context. The antigen this receptor binds is unknown. One junction end disagrees with the germline gene, perhaps due to a read error. The data were obtained in a study of prognosis after radiotherapy for stage I lung cancer (dated by TCRdb to the early 2020s). For the study in its entirety: Between April 2018 and 2019, 15 to 20 stage I NSCLC patients were enrolled in Nanjing, China. There were roughly 15 patients with newly diagnosed primary stage I lung tumors and several patients with oligometastatic NSCLC after surgical resection of the primary tumor. On tumor histology, 11 to 13 patients had adenocarcinoma and six or seven had squamous cell carcinoma. Every patient was regarded as medically inoperable, because of comorbidities in over ten cases and refusal of surgery in several cases. SBRT was given in 3 to 5 fractions with a biologically effective dose of at least 100 Gy, using image-guided IMRT or VMAT. After SBRT, distant metastases developed in about 20% of the 19 patients at a median of 7 months, while the remaining 15 patients had no significant progression. The study profiled peripheral blood TCR beta repertoires from stage I NSCLC patients before and after stereotactic body radiotherapy and related them to distant failure. The cohort was made up of 10 to 15 men and more than 5 women, with a median age of nearly 75 years and an age range of roughly 53 to 90 years. Concurrent therapy was not administered to any patient alongside SBRT. The study took one blood sample before SBRT and one after SBRT from each of 19 patients and sequenced all 38 samples. What the research found in general, with its limitations: The study was limited by the small cohort and short follow-up, and independent validation of the study findings is required. Post-SBRT Shannon entropy and its change from baseline were lower in patients who developed distant metastases; baseline Shannon entropy was not associated with metastases. Differences in TRBV and TRBJ usage frequencies by metastasis status were reportedly observed in two V genes at baseline and in several V and two J genes after SBRT. Tumor specificity of expanded TCR clones was not determined. After SBRT, the count of unique TCR clones dropped from a median of roughly 10,000 beforehand to approximately 7,100 afterward (Wilcoxon paired P=0.011). None of the reported P values were adjusted for multiple comparisons.

CDR1 and CDR2 are read off the germline V gene as MNHNS and SASEGT. Including the terminal cysteine and phenylalanine, the CDR3 comprises 14 residues. The retained sequence is limited to the CDR3, 42 bases, with the frame set at the first base. The TCR beta CDR3 region was amplified from genomic DNA by two rounds of multiplex PCR. The first PCR round used primers specific to each TRBV and TRBJ gene, with sequences filed in Chinese patent CN105087789A. Universal primers were used in the second round of PCR. The Roche High Pure PCR Template Preparation Kit was used to extract genomic DNA from frozen PBMCs. An Illumina HiSeq 3000 was used to sequence the libraries paired-end with 151 bp reads. In the authors' own workflow: Raw reads lacking the multiplex PCR primer sequences were removed with CutAdapt. PEAR was used to merge high-quality paired reads into contigs. By aligning each contig to reference sequences, MiXCR assigned the TRB V, D and J gene segments to that contig. To remove sequencing errors, CDR3 sequences were clustered according to base quality and sequence similarity. Shannon entropy, normalized by the natural log of the productive TCR sequence number, served as the measure of diversity. To get clonality, Shannon entropy was divided by the natural log of the number of unique clonotypes, and that result was subtracted from one. Progression-free survival cut-offs for repertoire metrics were chosen using the Youden index of ROC curves, with analyses run in R 3.5.3. TCRdb reprocessed the public reads (quality trimming at Q25 with fastp, clone calling with MiXCR) and kept in-frame beta chains. Every CDR3 protein is listed once, alongside the most common genes and DNA of its rows. V and J calls and clone size were set by TCRdb, not the authors. This sample lists roughly 15,000 distinct CDR3 sequences; around 30% were detected once. The top ten hold roughly 25% of the sample.

A history of other malignancies or of prior chemotherapy or radiotherapy was absent in all patients, and node-negative disease was shown on CT and PET/CT in all patients. At each of two time points, about 5.5 milliliters of peripheral venous blood were collected in EDTA tubes. PBMCs were isolated by Ficoll-Paque Plus density-gradient centrifugation. Immediately after collection, samples were stored at -80 degrees C until analysis. Material: PBMCs, obtained before or after stereotactic body radiation therapy (not recorded which). The TCR sequence derives from a donor over 45 with non-small cell lung cancer. This chain joins TRBV6-1 to TRBJ2-5; the D call is possibly TRBD1 or TRBD2, each sharing 5 bases. The CDR3 loop reads CASRRDLEYNELFF. The bases read TGTGCCAGCAGAAGGGACCTCGAGTACAATGAGCTGTTCTTC.